A single sample is the source of the 32 T cell receptor beta chains below, sequenced in a study of blood T cell repertoires in COVID-19. Clones were sequenced by immunoSEQ multiplex PCR, and TCRdb holds only the in-frame ones, with some missing. The data show 150,000 or so clones, 70% to 90% seen once. The sequenced sample consisted of PBMCs or T cells enriched from blood (not recorded which). These receptor sequences come from a man aged 45-65 years who had recovered from COVID-19.

The V gene is TRBV2, the J gene TRBJ2-2, with 9 bases aligning to TRBD1. The germline V gene has CDR1 SNHLY and CDR2 FYNNEI. Trimming removed 5 bases from V and 7 bases from J; junction bases left unmatched: 8. The CDR3 covers 15 residues. CDR3 DNA: TGTGCCAGCAGTAGGACAGGGGCGCATGGCGGGGAGCTGTTTTTT. Its protein product is CASSRTGAHGGELFF.

This clone has a single count. The chain couples TRBV6-5 to TRBJ2-2; 7 bases align to TRBD1. CDR1 is MNHEY and CDR2 is SVGAGI in the germline V gene. The CDR3 loop spans 14 amino acids. V trimming: 7 bases; J trimming: 6 bases; junction bases outside the gene matches: 8. For the CDR3, the DNA is TGTGCCAGCACCCGGGACAGTAGGGCCGGGGAGCTGTTTTTT. Its translation is CASTRDSRAGELFF.

The chain employs TRBV5-4 and TRBJ1-2; D call uncertain. CDR3 length: 16 residues. CDR1 is SGHNT, CDR2 YYREEE, per germline (reference sequence). The V gene lost 0 bases and the J gene lost 4 bases, with 16 bases spanning the gap. The CDR3 nucleotides are TGTGCCAGCAGCTTGGCCGAGGAGGGATACATCTATGGCTACACCTTC. The encoded protein is CASSLAEEGYIYGYTF.

The V and J genes are TRBV5-1 and TRBJ1-1; possible D gene TRBD1, 5 bases. Germline CDR1 SGHRS, CDR2 YFSETQ. The CDR3 has 14 amino acids. Trimming removed 4 bases from V and 3 bases from J, with 13 bases in between. This CDR3 is CASSRSRGDTEAFF. The CDR3 DNA sequence: TGCGCCAGCAGCCGTTCCCGGGGGGACACTGAAGCTTTCTTT.

The V gene is TRBV28, the J gene TRBJ2-7; 10 positions agree with TRBD2. The CDR3 covers 15 residues. Germline V gives CDR1 MDHEN, CDR2 SYDVKM. The V gene end was trimmed by 1 base and the J gene end by 5 bases; junction bases not matched to a gene: 5. In nucleotides, the CDR3 is TGTGCCAGCAGTTTATTTGGGCTAGCGGGAGACGAGCAGTACTTC. This translates into CASSLFGLAGDEQYF.

This clone appeared once. The gene calls are TRBV27 and TRBJ1-5; D call uncertain. The CDR3 has 13 amino acids. V dropped 5 bases and J dropped 7 bases, with 12 bases sitting between them. Germline V gives CDR1 MNHEY, CDR2 SMNVEV (reference sequence). The CDR3 loop is CASSRLVNQPQHF. CDR3 bases: TGTGCCAGCAGTCGACTGGTCAACCAGCCCCAGCATTTT.

This chain joins TRBV5-1 and TRBJ2-7, with D uncertain. Germline V gene sequence: CDR1 SGHRS, CDR2 YFSETQ. V dropped 0 bases and J dropped 2 bases, with 12 bases sitting between them. The CDR3 has 15 residues. DNA of the CDR3: TGCGCCAGCAGCTTGGGGTCCCAGTATACCTACGAGCAGTACTTC. Its protein is CASSLGSQYTYEQYF. Variable domain in full (rest from reference TRBV5-1 and TRBJ2-7): KAGVTQTPRYLIKTRGQQVTLSCSPISGHRSVSWYQQTPGQGLQFLFEYFSETQRNKGNFPGRFSGRQFSNSRSEMNVSTLELGDSALYLCASSLGSQYTYEQYFGPGTRLTVT.

This chain joins TRBV27 and TRBJ1-6, with 7 bases identical to TRBD1. The CDR3 loop spans 14 amino acids. Per germline, CDR1 MNHEY and CDR2 SMNVEV (reference sequence). J was trimmed by 4 bases and V by 5 bases; bases with no gene match: 2. The CDR3 here is CASSPGQYNSPLHF. CDR3 sequence (DNA): TGTGCCAGCAGTCCGGGACAGTATAATTCACCCCTCCACTTT.

V is TRBV30 and J is TRBJ2-1, with 10 positions matching TRBD2. Looked up from germline, CDR1 is GTSNPN and CDR2 is SVGIG (reference sequence). V dropped 2 bases and J dropped 2; count of bases not matched to a gene: 6. The CDR3 totals 16 residues. The CDR3 DNA sequence: TGTGCCTGGAGTACCGGACTAGCGGTGACCTACAATGAGCAGTTCTTC. Amino acids: CAWSTGLAVTYNEQFF.

In DNA form, the CDR3 reads TGTGCCAGCAGCTACGGGACAGCTAATGAGCAGTTCTTC. The encoded protein is CASSYGTANEQFF. The rearrangement joins TRBV7-3 to TRBJ2-1, with 7 bases identical to TRBD1. The CDR3 extends over 13 amino acids. In germline, CDR1 is SGHTA, CDR2 FQGTGA. V shed 4 bases, J shed 7 bases, and the junction held 4 bases outside the gene matches.

This rearrangement joins TRBV10-3 to TRBJ2-7; tentative D call: TRBD1 (5 bases). Trimming stripped 3 bases from V and 0 bases from J, with 9 bases between. Per the germline V gene, CDR1 is ENHRY and CDR2 is SYGVKD. This CDR3 is built from 14 residues. CDR3 in DNA: TGTGCCATCAGTGACGGACACGTCTCCTACGAGCAGTACTTC. It specifies CAISDGHVSYEQYF.

The chain joins TRBV15 to TRBJ2-7; tentative D call: TRBD2 (5 bases). The V end lost 5 bases, the J end lost 3 bases, and 20 bases lay between the germline ends. There are 16 residues in the CDR3. CDR1 and CDR2 (germline): LNHNV, YYDKDF (reference sequence). DNA for the CDR3: TGTGCCACCAGCTGGCTAGCTCCCAATCCTCACTACGAGCAGTACGTC. As protein: CATSWLAPNPHYEQYV.

V and J are TRBV5-6 and TRBJ1-6, with 8 bases lining up with TRBD1. The CDR3 length is 15 residues. V dropped 0 bases and J dropped 9; count of bases not matched to a gene: 5. Germline lookup yields CDR1 SGHDT and CDR2 YYEEEE. The CDR3 DNA reads as TGTGCCAGCAGCTTGGCGGACAGGGACGGTTCACCCCTCCACTTT. Protein product: CASSLADRDGSPLHF.

This sequence joins TRBV7-2 and TRBJ2-1; 7 bases match TRBD2. This CDR3 comprises 15 residues. J gave up 3 bases and V 7 bases, and 9 bases lay outside the gene matches. Germline assignment: CDR1 SGHTA and CDR2 FQGNSA. The CDR3 region is CASKPGGGLYNEQFF. CDR3 sequence (DNA): TGTGCCAGCAAACCCGGCGGGGGACTCTACAATGAGCAGTTCTTC.

The rearrangement uses TRBV7-5 and TRBJ2-7; the table's D call, TRBD1, was not checked against the DNA. TRBV7-5 is shown as a pseudogene. The CDR3 has 15 amino acids. CDR3 in amino acids: CARSFDGQSSYEQYV. CDR3 bases: TGTGCCAGAAGCTTCGACGGACAGAGCTCCTACGAGCAGTACGTC.

CDR3 amino acids: CASSPGLAGPYEQYF. The CDR3 region has the DNA TGTGCCAGCAGCCCTGGACTAGCGGGACCCTACGAGCAGTACTTC. The chain recombines TRBV3-1 (or the pseudogene TRBV3-2) with TRBJ2-7, with 12 bases that match TRBD2. CDR1 and CDR2 from the germline V gene are LGHDT and YNNKEL (reference sequence). V trimming: 4 bases; J trimming: 2 bases; junction bases outside the gene matches: 3. The CDR3 contains 15 residues.

The gene calls are TRBV29-1 and TRBJ2-2; weak D call: TRBD2 (6 bases). With 7 bases removed from V and 4 bases from J, the gap between germline ends came to 16 bases. CDR3 length equals 14 residues. Germline V CDR1 and CDR2: SQVTM, ANQGSEA. DNA for the CDR3: TGCAGCGGCCTAGCGATTGGGGGCACCGGGGAGCTGTTTTTT. It translates to CSGLAIGGTGELFF.

The genes are TRBV4-2 and TRBJ1-4; TRBD1 is a possible D gene (6 bases). Germline lookup yields CDR1 LGHNA and CDR2 YNFKEQ. Trimming removed 1 base from V and 5 bases from J, with 8 bases in between. This CDR3 is 14 amino acids long. CDR3 protein: CASSQGDTNEKLFF. The CDR3 DNA is TGTGCCAGCAGCCAAGGGGACACCAATGAAAAACTGTTTTTT.

The genes are TRBV14 and TRBJ2-5, with D perhaps matching TRBD1 (6 bases). The CDR3 length is 15 residues. V dropped 1 base and J dropped 1 base, with 10 bases sitting between them. Germline V gene lookup returns CDR1 SGHDN and CDR2 FVKESK. The CDR3 spells CASSQGRGGQETQYF. In nucleotides, the CDR3 is TGTGCCAGCAGCCAAGGTCGAGGGGGCCAAGAGACCCAGTACTTC.

V gene TRBV19 combines with J gene TRBJ1-5, with 8 bases fitting TRBD1. Trimming removed 6 bases from V and 5 bases from J; junction bases left unmatched: 6. The CDR3 consists of 14 residues. CDR1 is LNHDA and CDR2 is SQIVND in the germline V gene (reference sequence). The CDR3 coding sequence is TGTGCCAGTAGCCTCCAGGGGGCAGATCAGCCCCAGCATTTT. Translated, it gives CASSLQGADQPQHF.

V is TRBV6-2 or TRBV6-3 and J is TRBJ2-5, with 7 nucleotides matching TRBD1. The CDR3 contains 14 residues. Germline V CDR1 and CDR2: MNHEY, SVGEGT. Trimming cost V 4 bases and J 4 bases; bases outside gene matches: 6. CDR3 in DNA: TGTGCCAGCAGTTCCTACAGGGGAGCAGAGACCCAGTACTTC. Translation gives CASSSYRGAETQYF.

The chain links TRBV24-1 to TRBJ2-2; 7 nucleotides match TRBD1. The CDR3 is made up of 16 amino acids. Germline CDR1 KGHDR, CDR2 SFDVKD. The J segment lost 4 bases and the V segment lost 1 base, leaving 5 bases of the junction unmatched. CDR3: CATSDFRTGSTGELFF. For the CDR3, the DNA is TGTGCCACCAGTGATTTCAGGACAGGCTCCACCGGGGAGCTGTTTTTT.

This clone was recorded once. The chain joins TRBV9 to TRBJ2-3; 10 nucleotides line up with TRBD1. The CDR3 runs 16 residues. J gave up 2 bases and V 4 bases, and 7 bases lay outside the gene matches. From germline, CDR1 is SGDLS and CDR2 YYNGEE. DNA of the CDR3: TGTGCCAGCAGCTCGTGGACAGGGGGTATCACAGATACGCAGTATTTT. Protein: CASSSWTGGITDTQYF. Full variable domain (missing parts from reference TRBV9 and TRBJ2-3): DSGVTQTPKHLITATGQRVTLRCSPRSGDLSVYWYQQSLDQGLQFLIQYYNGEERAKGNILERFSAQQFPDLHSELNLSSLELGDSALYFCASSSWTGGITDTQYFGPGTRLTVL.

The V call is TRBV5-1, the J call TRBJ1-5; no reliable D call. The length of the CDR3 is 13 residues. With 4 bases removed from V and 5 bases from J, the gap between germline ends came to 10 bases. The germline V gene has CDR1 SGHRS and CDR2 YFSETQ. Here the CDR3 DNA reads TGCGCCAGCAGCCGCACCGGGGATCAGCCCCAGCATTTT. Translated, it gives CASSRTGDQPQHF.

The rearrangement uses TRBV11-2 and TRBJ2-5; weak D call: TRBD1 (6 bases). Germline-derived CDR1 and CDR2 are SGHAT and FQNNGV. This CDR3 is 16 amino acids long. V lost 3 bases, J lost 2 bases, and 16 bases lay in between. For the CDR3, the DNA is TGTGCCAGCAGCTTTACAGGGTATATTTCACAAGAGACCCAGTACTTC. This codes for CASSFTGYISQETQYF.

The genes are TRBV10-3 and TRBJ2-1; 13 nucleotides line up with TRBD2. V lost 8 bases to trimming and J lost 7 bases; unmatched junction nucleotides: 5. Looked up from germline, CDR1 is ENHRY and CDR2 is SYGVKD. This CDR3 is built from 14 residues. Here the CDR3 DNA reads TGTGCCATCCAAGGACTAGCGGGAGCAAATGAGCAGTTCTTC. This codes for CAIQGLAGANEQFF.

V usage is TRBV27 and J usage is TRBJ1-5; a possible D gene is TRBD1 (6 bases). The CDR3 is 13 amino acids. The V end lost 5 bases, the J end lost 6 bases, and 11 bases lay between the germline ends. The germline CDR1 and CDR2 sequences are MNHEY and SMNVEV (reference sequence). The CDR3 DNA follows: TGTGCCAGCAGTCCTGGGGGCGGTCAGCCCCAGCATTTT. Its protein product is CASSPGGGQPQHF.

V is TRBV10-3 and J is TRBJ1-2; maybe TRBD1 (5 bases). The CDR3 consists of 12 residues. Between the trimmed V and J ends, which lost 11 bases and 7 bases, there was a span of 17 bases. CDR1 is ENHRY and CDR2 is SYGVKD in the germline V gene. This CDR3 reads CASQGSGFGYTF. The DNA for the CDR3 is TGTGCCTCCCAAGGATCAGGGTTTGGCTACACCTTC.

The V gene is TRBV5-1, the J gene TRBJ1-1; 8 nucleotides line up with TRBD1. Germline loops: CDR1 SGHRS, CDR2 YFSETQ. The CDR3 loop spans 16 amino acids. The V gene end was trimmed by 2 bases and the J gene end by 5 bases; junction bases not matched to a gene: 11. DNA of the CDR3: TGCGCCAGCAGCTTCGACAGGGGACGAAGAGAGACTGAAGCTTTCTTT. As protein: CASSFDRGRRETEAFF.

This clone is a singleton in its sample. The chain has TRBV5-6 and TRBJ2-2; weak D call: TRBD1 (6 bases). Trimming left V 2 bases short and J 0 bases short, with 8 bases between. Germline CDR1 reads SGHDT; CDR2 reads YYEEEE. CDR3 length: 15 amino acids. The CDR3 here is CASSFGTSNTGELFF. The CDR3 region has the DNA TGTGCCAGCAGCTTCGGGACATCGAACACCGGGGAGCTGTTTTTT. Full variable domain (outside the CDR3, taken from reference TRBV5-6 and TRBJ2-2): DAGVTQSPTHLIKTRGQQVTLRCSPKSGHDTVSWYQQALGQGPQFIFQYYEEEERQRGNFPDRFSGHQFPNYSSELNVNALLLGDSALYLCASSFGTSNTGELFFGEGSRLTVL.

This chain connects TRBV28 to TRBJ2-7; a possible D gene is TRBD1 (6 bases). Germline assignment: CDR1 MDHEN and CDR2 SYDVKM. The CDR3 contains 16 residues. V lost 2 bases and J 0 bases, leaving 14 bases between the germline ends. The CDR3 here is CASSLGNRAISYEQYV. For the CDR3, the DNA is TGTGCCAGCAGTTTAGGGAACAGGGCCATCTCCTACGAGCAGTACGTC.

The chain carries TRBV7-2 and TRBJ2-1; 7 bases are shared with TRBD2. The J segment lost 4 bases and the V segment lost 5 bases, leaving 5 bases of the junction unmatched. The germline V gene has CDR1 SGHTA and CDR2 FQGNSA. This CDR3 has 14 amino acids. The CDR3 nucleotides are TGTGCCAGCAGCCCAAGCGGGGCTTACAATGAGCAGTTCTTC. Its protein is CASSPSGAYNEQFF.